A selection of T cell receptor beta chains follows, all from one sample in a study of T cells in Graves' hyperthyroidism and ophthalmopathy. A single record per CDR3 protein comes from TCRdb applying MiXCR to the multiplex PCR reads. The table includes about 350,000 distinct CDR3 sequences, about a fifth detected once. Sequenced: blood. These receptors were taken from a woman aged 18-29 years with Graves' hyperthyroidism. CDR3s include the opening cysteine and the closing phenylalanine or tryptophan. The order of the fields is clone size, D gene, V gene, J gene, CDR3 DNA, CDR3 protein. A D gene is named only where the DNA matches it firmly. Size is stated for part of the rows, as once, few or many counts, or as a class when the clone is expanded.

many	-	TRBV11-2	TRBJ2-6	TGTGCCAGCAGCTTAGAGAGGGGCAGGATCCTCCTTGGGGCCAACGTCCTGACTTTC	CASSLERGRILLGANVLTF
many	-	TRBV12-3/TRBV12-4	TRBJ2-5	TGTGCCAGCAGTTTTGAGTTGGTGGAGACCCAGTACTTC	CASSFELVETQYF
-	-	TRBV12-5	TRBJ2-7	TGTGCTAGTGGTGTCGAATACGAGCAGTACTTC	CASGVEYEQYF
few	-	TRBV10-1	TRBJ2-7	TGCGCCAGCAGTGAGTCGATGATATCCTACGAGCAGTACTTC	CASSESMISYEQYF
many	-	TRBV6-2/TRBV6-3	TRBJ2-7	TGTGCCAGCAGTTACTCCGGGACAACTAACGAGCAGTACTTC	CASSYSGTTNEQYF
many	-	TRBV7-8	TRBJ1-1	TGTGCCAGCAGCGCATACAGGGTCATGAACACTGAAGCTTTCTTT	CASSAYRVMNTEAFF
many	-	TRBV28	TRBJ1-2	TGTGCCAGCAGTTTCCTTTTGGACGACTATGGCTACACCTTC	CASSFLLDDYGYTF
-	-	TRBV6-5	TRBJ1-2	TGTGCCAGCAGTTACGTTTCGGGGGATGGCTACACCTTC	CASSYVSGDGYTF
many	-	TRBV6-1	TRBJ2-2	TGTGCCAGCAGCTTTCCGGGACAAAACACCGGGGAGCTGTTTTTT	CASSFPGQNTGELFF
many	-	TRBV4-2	TRBJ1-2	TGTGCCAGCAGCCAAGATCAGGGGAACTATGGCTACACCTTC	CASSQDQGNYGYTF
many	-	TRBV7-3	TRBJ1-1	TGTGCCAGCAGCTTTACCCCTCGCTACAGGGCGGGCTTGAACACTGAAGCTTTCTTT	CASSFTPRYRAGLNTEAFF
many	-	TRBV28	TRBJ1-6	TGTGCCAGCAGTGAGGTTGTTAGCGATTCACCCCTCCACTTT	CASSEVVSDSPLHF
few	-	TRBV5-4	TRBJ1-1	TGTGCCAGCAGCTCGGGGCATCCGGGGGGCGACACTGAAGCTTTCTTT	CASSSGHPGGDTEAFF
many	-	TRBV28	TRBJ2-7	TGTGCCAGCAACGTAGGGGGGGCACCCCTCGGGCAGTACTTC	CASNVGGAPLGQYF
few	TRBD2	TRBV15	TRBJ2-7	TGTGCCACCAGCAGGGGTGGACTAGCGGGGGGCTGGGAGCAGTACTTC	CATSRGGLAGGWEQYF
many	-	TRBV5-1	TRBJ1-2	TGCGCCAGCAGCTTGGAGAGGTACTATGGCTACACCTTC	CASSLERYYGYTF
-	-	TRBV28	TRBJ1-1	TGTGCCAGCAGTGAAGAAGCCCCTGAAGCTTTCTTT	CASSEEAPEAFF
many	-	TRBV2	TRBJ1-2	TGTGCCAGCAGTGAGGATAGCAGGTCCTCGAGTGGCTACACCTTC	CASSEDSRSSSGYTF
many	TRBD1	TRBV11-2	TRBJ2-5	TGTGCCAGCAGCTTAGCCCCTGGGACAGTCCAAGAGACCCAGTACTTC	CASSLAPGTVQETQYF
many	-	TRBV6-1	TRBJ1-1	TGTGCCAGCAGCCATATGCCGGGACGGCTGAACACTGAAGCTTTCTTT	CASSHMPGRLNTEAFF
many	-	TRBV20-1	TRBJ1-3	TGCAGTGCTAGAGGTCCCGCAAGTATGGGAAACACCATATATTTT	CSARGPASMGNTIYF
many	TRBD1	TRBV7-6	TRBJ2-5	TGTGCCAGCAGCCAGCCGGGACAGGGTGTAGAGACCCAGTACTTC	CASSQPGQGVETQYF
many	-	TRBV2	TRBJ1-5	TGTGCCAGCGCAAGGCAGGGCAGGGAACTTTTTAGCAATCAGCCCCAGCATTTT	CASARQGRELFSNQPQHF
many	TRBD1	TRBV27	TRBJ1-2	TGTGCCAGCAGTCCCGCGGACAGGGTGACGACTATCTATGGCTACACCTTC	CASSPADRVTTIYGYTF
many	-	TRBV15	TRBJ1-1	TGTGCCACCAGCAGAATACGAAACAGGGTGAACACTGAAGCTTTCTTT	CATSRIRNRVNTEAFF
many	-	TRBV7-9	TRBJ2-5	TGTGCCAGCAGCCCTGAGGGCTGGCGGGGCGGAGAGACCCAGTACTTC	CASSPEGWRGGETQYF
many	-	TRBV28	TRBJ1-2	TGTGCCAGCTACCATCCAGGTACCAACTATGGCTACACCTTC	CASYHPGTNYGYTF
many	TRBD2	TRBV5-4	TRBJ2-7	TGTGCCAGCAGCTTGGCGGCATCCGGGACTAGCGGGGGGGCATGGACCTACGAGCAGTACTTC	CASSLAASGTSGGAWTYEQYF
many	TRBD2	TRBV7-9	TRBJ2-7	TGTGCCAGCAGTCCCGGGGAGGGGAGACACGAGCAGTACTTC	CASSPGEGRHEQYF
few	-	TRBV3-1	TRBJ2-2	TGTGCCAGCAGCCAAGGCGGGGGCCTAACCGGGGAGCTGTTTTTT	CASSQGGGLTGELFF
many	-	TRBV5-1	TRBJ2-2	TGCGCCAGCAGCTTGCATAGCGGGGAGCTGTTTTTT	CASSLHSGELFF
many	TRBD2	TRBV28	TRBJ2-7	TGTGCCAGCAGTAGAATAGCGGGGGGGCCCTACAAGCAGTACTTC	CASSRIAGGPYKQYF
few	-	TRBV5-1	TRBJ1-5	TGCGCCAGCAGCCTCACGGGGGAACAGCCCCAGCATTTT	CASSLTGEQPQHF
many	-	TRBV27	TRBJ1-1	TGTGCCAGCAGTTTATTCACAGGGATCACTGAAGCTTTCTTT	CASSLFTGITEAFF
many	-	TRBV5-6	TRBJ1-1	TGTGCCAGCAGCAACCTCTTGACGGCGAACACTGAAGCTTTCTTT	CASSNLLTANTEAFF
many	TRBD2	TRBV6-1	TRBJ2-1	TGTGCCAGCAGTGTGACTAGCGGGCCTTACAATGAGCAGTTCTTC	CASSVTSGPYNEQFF
many	-	TRBV30	TRBJ1-2	TGTGCCTGGAGTGCCGGAGGAGTTGGTGGCTACACCTTC	CAWSAGGVGGYTF
many	TRBD1	TRBV20-1	TRBJ1-2	TGCAGTGCACCTGGACAGGGGCCTCACTATGGCTACACCTTC	CSAPGQGPHYGYTF
-	TRBD1	TRBV5-1	TRBJ1-1	TGCGCCAGCAGCTCAGCCCCGGGACAGATGAACACTGAAGCTTTCTTT	CASSSAPGQMNTEAFF
many	-	TRBV27	TRBJ2-7	TGTGCCAGCAGTTTGAAATGGGACGGTGGGGCCTTGGGGCTCTACGAGCAGTACTTC	CASSLKWDGGALGLYEQYF
many	-	TRBV7-8	TRBJ2-2	TGTGCCAGCAGCTTACGAGCGGACACCGGGGAGCTGTTTTTT	CASSLRADTGELFF
many	TRBD1	TRBV5-1	TRBJ1-5	TGCGCCAGCAGCTGGACAGGGTTTAATCAGCCCCAGCATTTT	CASSWTGFNQPQHF
-	-	TRBV6-5	TRBJ2-5	TGTGCCAGCAGTTACTCGATCTGGAGTGGGGAGACCCAGTACTTC	CASSYSIWSGETQYF
-	TRBD2	TRBV27	TRBJ2-7	TGTGCCAGCAGTAGGACTAGCGGGGGGTACGAGCAGTACTTC	CASSRTSGGYEQYF
few	-	TRBV20-1	TRBJ1-2	TGCAGTGCTTTAATGCGACGGGACTATGGCTACACCTTC	CSALMRRDYGYTF
few	-	TRBV10-3	TRBJ1-2	TGTGCCATCAGTGTGAGGACGGACTTTAACTATGGCTACACCTTC	CAISVRTDFNYGYTF
many	TRBD1	TRBV20-1	TRBJ2-7	TGCAGTGCTAGAGATCTTGCCAGGGGGCGGGTGTACGAGCAGTACTTC	CSARDLARGRVYEQYF
few	-	TRBV4-1	TRBJ2-2	TGCGCCAGCAGCCACCGCCGCAACGGGGAGCTGTTTTTT	CASSHRRNGELFF